These T cell receptor beta chains were read from a single sample in a study of memory CD4+ T cells and cytomegalovirus serostatus. Using immunoSEQ multiplex PCR, the repertoire was profiled, and TCRdb retains in-frame clones only, with some absent. The table records about 60,000 clones, about 70% of them present only once. The sequenced sample was memory CD4+ T cells from blood. All receptors derive from an adult in good health and CMV-seropositive. The CDR3 runs from the conserved cysteine through the conserved F or W. A D gene is named only where the DNA matches it firmly. A row's size may be missing; if present it is once, few, many or a size class.

clone size	V gene	D gene	J gene	CDR3 protein	CDR3 DNA
.	TRBV21-1	.	TRBJ2-1	CASVGQGRNEQFF	TGTGCCAGCGTTGGACAGGGGCGCAATGAGCAGTTCTTC
.	TRBV5-1	.	TRBJ1-5	CASSLRGLGEPQHF	TGCGCCAGCAGCTTACGAGGGCTCGGCGAGCCCCAGCATTTT
.	TRBV7-9	TRBD2	TRBJ2-1	CASSLNMGTSGSGGEQFF	TGTGCCAGCAGCTTAAATATGGGGACTAGCGGGAGTGGCGGTGAGCAGTTCTTC
.	TRBV27	TRBD2	TRBJ2-5	CASSLTPGGIQGTQYF	TGTGCCAGCAGTTTAACCCCGGGGGGGATTCAGGGGACCCAGTACTTC
.	TRBV7-2	TRBD2	TRBJ2-3	CASSLDWRAGDRHF	TGTGCCAGCAGCTTAGACTGGCGGGCGGGAGACCGGCATTTT
.	TRBV4-1	.	TRBJ2-2	CASSQDAGGSNTGELFF	TGCGCCAGCAGCCAAGATGCCGGGGGCTCGAACACCGGGGAGCTGTTTTTT
.	TRBV18	.	TRBJ1-1	CASSPLLTANTEAFF	TGTGCCAGCTCACCCCTACTGACAGCTAACACTGAAGCTTTCTTT
once	TRBV27	TRBD1	TRBJ1-2	CASSLNRGYGYTF	TGTGCCAGCAGTTTAAACAGGGGCTATGGCTACACCTTC
.	TRBV4-1	.	TRBJ2-6	CASSQDWAASTFGANVLTF	.
.	TRBV28	TRBD2	TRBJ2-3	CASSLLLAGALDTQYF	TGTGCCAGCAGTTTACTACTAGCGGGAGCGCTAGATACGCAGTATTTT
.	TRBV7-9	TRBD2	TRBJ2-1	CASSELAGAGNEQFF	TGTGCCAGCAGCGAACTAGCGGGAGCTGGCAATGAGCAGTTCTTC
.	TRBV9	.	TRBJ1-2	CASSVDAGNYGYTF	TGTGCCAGCAGCGTTGATGCAGGGAACTATGGCTACACCTTC
few	TRBV28	.	TRBJ1-3	CASSTTGSGNTIYF	TGTGCCAGCAGTACCACCGGATCCGGAAACACCATATATTTT
.	TRBV4-3	TRBD2	TRBJ2-3	CASSQASGLSTDTQYF	TGCGCCAGCAGCCAAGCTAGCGGGTTGAGCACAGATACGCAGTATTTT
.	TRBV6-5	.	TRBJ1-3	CASSQGQIRNTIYF	TGTGCCAGCAGCCAGGGACAAATTAGAAACACCATATATTTT
.	TRBV28	TRBD1	TRBJ2-7	CASSSPTGVVGYEQYF	TGTGCCAGCAGCTCACCCACAGGGGTGGTGGGCTACGAGCAGTACTTC
.	TRBV10-2	.	TRBJ1-1	CASSSQLNTEAFF	TGCGCCAGCAGTTCTCAATTGAACACTGAAGCTTTCTTT
.	TRBV5-6	TRBD2	TRBJ2-3	CASSLRGLATDTQYF	TGTGCCAGCAGCTTGCGGGGACTAGCCACAGATACGCAGTATTTT
many	TRBV19	.	TRBJ1-5	CASSMGQGNQPQHF	TGTGCCAGTAGTATGGGGCAGGGAAACCAGCCCCAGCATTTT
few	TRBV20-1	.	TRBJ1-1	CSASHTEAFF	TGCAGTGCCTCGCACACTGAAGCTTTCTTT